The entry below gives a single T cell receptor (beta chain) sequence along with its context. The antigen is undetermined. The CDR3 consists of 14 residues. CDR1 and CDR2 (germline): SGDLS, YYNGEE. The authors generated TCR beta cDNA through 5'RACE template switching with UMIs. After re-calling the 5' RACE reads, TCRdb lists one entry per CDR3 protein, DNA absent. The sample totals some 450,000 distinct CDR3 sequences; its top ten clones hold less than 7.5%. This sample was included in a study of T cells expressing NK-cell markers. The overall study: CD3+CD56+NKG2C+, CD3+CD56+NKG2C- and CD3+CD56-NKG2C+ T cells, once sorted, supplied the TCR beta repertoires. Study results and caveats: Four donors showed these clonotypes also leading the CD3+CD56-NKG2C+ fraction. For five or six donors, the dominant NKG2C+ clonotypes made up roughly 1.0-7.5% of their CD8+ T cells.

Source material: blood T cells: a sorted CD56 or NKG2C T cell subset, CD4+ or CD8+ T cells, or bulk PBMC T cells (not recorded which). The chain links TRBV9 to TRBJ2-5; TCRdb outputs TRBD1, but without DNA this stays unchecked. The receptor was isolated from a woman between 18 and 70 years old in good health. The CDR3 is CASSVGGIQETQYF.